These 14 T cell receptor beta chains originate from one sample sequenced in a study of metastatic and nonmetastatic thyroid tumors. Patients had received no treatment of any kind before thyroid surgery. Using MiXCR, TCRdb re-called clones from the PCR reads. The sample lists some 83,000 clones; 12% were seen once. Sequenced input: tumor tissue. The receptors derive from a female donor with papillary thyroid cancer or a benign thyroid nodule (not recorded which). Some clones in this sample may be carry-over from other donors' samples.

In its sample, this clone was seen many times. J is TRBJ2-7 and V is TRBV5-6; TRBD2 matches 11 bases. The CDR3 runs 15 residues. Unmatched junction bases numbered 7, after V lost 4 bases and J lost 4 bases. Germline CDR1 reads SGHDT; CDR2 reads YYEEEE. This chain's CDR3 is CASSAPGLAVYEQYF. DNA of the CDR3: TGTGCCAGCAGCGCCCCGGGACTAGCGGTTTACGAGCAGTACTTC. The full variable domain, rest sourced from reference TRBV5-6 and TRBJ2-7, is DAGVTQSPTHLIKTRGQQVTLRCSPKSGHDTVSWYQQALGQGPQFIFQYYEEEERQRGNFPDRFSGHQFPNYSSELNVNALLLGDSALYLCASSAPGLAVYEQYFGPGTRLTVT.

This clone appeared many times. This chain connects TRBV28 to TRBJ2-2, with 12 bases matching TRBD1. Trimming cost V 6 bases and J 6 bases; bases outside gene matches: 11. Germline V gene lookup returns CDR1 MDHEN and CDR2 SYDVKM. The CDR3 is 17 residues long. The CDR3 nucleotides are TGTGCCAGCAGCCGAGGGACAGGGGGCGACTTTTCCGGGGAGCTGTTTTTT. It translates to CASSRGTGGDFSGELFF.

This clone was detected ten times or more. This chain's CDR3 is CASSDLNSPLHF. The CDR3 bases are TGTGCCAGCAGTGATTTGAATTCACCCCTCCACTTT. The rearrangement uses TRBV2 and TRBJ1-6; D call uncertain. CDR1 and CDR2 (germline): SNHLY, FYNNEI. The V and J ends lost 3 bases and 7 bases respectively, with 4 bases between them. The CDR3 consists of 12 residues. Full variable domain (rest looked up from reference TRBV2 and TRBJ1-6): EPEVTQTPSHQVTQMGQEVILRCVPISNHLYFYWYRQILGQKVEFLVSFYNNEISEKSEIFDDQFSVERPDGSNFTLKIRSTKLEDSAMYFCASSDLNSPLHFGNGTRLTVT.

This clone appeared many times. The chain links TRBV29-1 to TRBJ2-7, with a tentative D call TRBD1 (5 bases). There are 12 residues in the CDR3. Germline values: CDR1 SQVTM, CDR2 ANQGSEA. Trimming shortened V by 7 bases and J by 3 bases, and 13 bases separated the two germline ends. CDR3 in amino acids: CSAGRGSYEQYF. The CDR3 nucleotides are TGCAGCGCCGGAAGGGGAAGCTACGAGCAGTACTTC.

CDR3 sequence (DNA): TGTGCCAGCTCACCCTACGTCGCAGGGAACACTGAAGCTTTCTTT. Protein: CASSPYVAGNTEAFF. This sequence joins TRBV18 and TRBJ1-1; unclear D gene. The V end lost 3 bases, the J end lost 1 base, and 12 bases lay between the germline ends. The CDR3 loop spans 15 amino acids. CDR1 and CDR2 (germline): KGHSH, LQKENI.

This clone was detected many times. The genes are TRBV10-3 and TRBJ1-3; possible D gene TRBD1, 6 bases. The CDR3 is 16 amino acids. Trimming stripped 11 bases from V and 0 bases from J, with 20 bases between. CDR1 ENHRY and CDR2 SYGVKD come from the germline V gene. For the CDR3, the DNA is TGTGCCGGAGGGGGTGGACGGCAGAGCTCTGGAAACACCATATATTTT. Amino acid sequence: CAGGGGRQSSGNTIYF.

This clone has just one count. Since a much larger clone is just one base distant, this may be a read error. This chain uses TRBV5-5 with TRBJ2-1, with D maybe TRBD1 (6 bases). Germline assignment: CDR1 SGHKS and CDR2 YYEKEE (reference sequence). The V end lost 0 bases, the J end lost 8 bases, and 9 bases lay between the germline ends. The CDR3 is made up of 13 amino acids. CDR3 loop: CASSLGQVYEQFF. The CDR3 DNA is TGTGCCAGCAGCTTGGGACAGGTGTATGAGCAGTTCTTC.

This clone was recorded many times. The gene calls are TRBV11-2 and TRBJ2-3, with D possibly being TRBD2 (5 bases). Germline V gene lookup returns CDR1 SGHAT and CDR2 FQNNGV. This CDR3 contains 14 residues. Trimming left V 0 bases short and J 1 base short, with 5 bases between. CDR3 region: CASSLEGGTDTQYF. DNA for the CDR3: TGTGCCAGCAGCTTAGAGGGAGGCACAGATACGCAGTATTTT.

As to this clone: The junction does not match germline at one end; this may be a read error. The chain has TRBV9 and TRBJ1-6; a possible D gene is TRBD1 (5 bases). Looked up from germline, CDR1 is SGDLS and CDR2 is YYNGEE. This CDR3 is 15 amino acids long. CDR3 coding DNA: TGTGCCATCAGCTCTGGACATGGCGGAGGGTCACCCCTCCACTTT. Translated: CAISSGHGGGSPLHF.

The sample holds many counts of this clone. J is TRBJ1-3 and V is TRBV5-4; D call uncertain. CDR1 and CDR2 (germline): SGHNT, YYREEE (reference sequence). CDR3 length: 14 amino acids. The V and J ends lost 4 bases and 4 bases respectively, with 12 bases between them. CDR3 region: CASSLDVVGNTIYF. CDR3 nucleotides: TGTGCCAGCAGCCTGGACGTAGTAGGAAACACCATATATTTT.

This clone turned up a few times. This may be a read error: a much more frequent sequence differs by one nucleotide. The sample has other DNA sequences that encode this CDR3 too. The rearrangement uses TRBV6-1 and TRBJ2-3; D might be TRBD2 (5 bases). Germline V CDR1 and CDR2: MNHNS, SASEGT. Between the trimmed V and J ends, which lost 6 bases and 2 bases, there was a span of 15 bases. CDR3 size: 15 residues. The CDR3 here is CASRVAGGSTDTQYF. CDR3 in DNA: TGTGCCAGCAGAGTAGCTGGAGGATCCACAGATACGCAGTATTTT.

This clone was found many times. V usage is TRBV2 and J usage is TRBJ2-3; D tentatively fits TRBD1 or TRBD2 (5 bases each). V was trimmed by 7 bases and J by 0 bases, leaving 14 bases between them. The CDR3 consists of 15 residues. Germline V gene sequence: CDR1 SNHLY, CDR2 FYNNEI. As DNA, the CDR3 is TGTGCCAGCATGAATGTGGGGGAAAGCACAGATACGCAGTATTTT. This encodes CASMNVGESTDTQYF.

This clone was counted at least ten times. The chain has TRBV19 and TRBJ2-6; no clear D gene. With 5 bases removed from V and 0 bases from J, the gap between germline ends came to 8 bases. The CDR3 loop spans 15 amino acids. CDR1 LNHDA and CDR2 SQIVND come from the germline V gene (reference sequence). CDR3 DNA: TGTGCCAGTAGTTCGTCAGGCTCTGGGGCCAACGTCCTGACTTTC. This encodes CASSSSGSGANVLTF.

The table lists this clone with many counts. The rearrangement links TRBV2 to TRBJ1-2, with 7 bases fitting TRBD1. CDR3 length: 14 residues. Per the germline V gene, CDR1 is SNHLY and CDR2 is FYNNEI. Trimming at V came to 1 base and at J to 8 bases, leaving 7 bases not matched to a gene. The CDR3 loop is CASSEEAGGRGYTF. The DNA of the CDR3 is TGTGCCAGCAGTGAAGAAGCAGGGGGAAGAGGCTACACCTTC.